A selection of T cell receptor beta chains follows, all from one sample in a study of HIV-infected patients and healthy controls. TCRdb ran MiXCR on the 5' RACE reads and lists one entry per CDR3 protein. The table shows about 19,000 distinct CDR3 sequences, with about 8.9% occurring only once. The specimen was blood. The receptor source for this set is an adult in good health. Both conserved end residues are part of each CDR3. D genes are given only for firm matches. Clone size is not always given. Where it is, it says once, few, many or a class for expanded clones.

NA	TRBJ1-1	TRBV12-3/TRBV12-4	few	TGTGCCAGCAGCCCCGACAGTTTCTCGAAGACTGAAGCTTTCTTT	CASSPDSFSKTEAFF
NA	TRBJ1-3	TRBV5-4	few	TGTGCCAGCAGCTTTAATCAGGGATCCCCGGGAAACACCATATATTTT	CASSFNQGSPGNTIYF
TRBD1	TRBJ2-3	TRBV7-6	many	TGTGCCAGCAGCACAGGACAGGGAACAGATACGCAGTATTTT	CASSTGQGTDTQYF
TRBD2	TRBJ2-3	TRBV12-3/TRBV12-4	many	TGTGCCAGCAGTTTGCTAGCGGGAGTATTTGGTTCCGGAACAGATACGCAGTATTTT	CASSLLAGVFGSGTDTQYF
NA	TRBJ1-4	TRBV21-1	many	TGTGCCAGCAGCAAAGTCGTCCCGAAGACAGGGCAGAATGAAAAACTGTTTTTT	CASSKVVPKTGQNEKLFF
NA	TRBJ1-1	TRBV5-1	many	TGCGCCAGCAGCTTTATGCGGAACACTGAAGCTTTCTTT	CASSFMRNTEAFF
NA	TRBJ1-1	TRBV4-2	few	TGTGCCAGCAGCCAGTTGGGCAGAAAGAACACTGAAGCTTTCTTT	CASSQLGRKNTEAFF
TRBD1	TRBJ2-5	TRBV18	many	TGTGCCAGCTCACCACTCCCCGACAGGGTTGAGACCCAGTACTTC	CASSPLPDRVETQYF
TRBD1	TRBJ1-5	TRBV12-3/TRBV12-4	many	TGTGCCAGCAGCAGGACAGGGGTGTCGGATCAGCCCCAGCATTTT	CASSRTGVSDQPQHF
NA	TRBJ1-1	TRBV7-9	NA	TGTGCCAGCAGCTTAGTCCGTGGGGGGCCGAACACTGAAGCTTTCTTT	CASSLVRGGPNTEAFF
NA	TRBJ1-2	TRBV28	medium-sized	TGTGCCAGCAGTTTTGGGCAGTTGGACTACACCTTC	CASSFGQLDYTF
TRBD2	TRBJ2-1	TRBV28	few	TGTGCCAGCAGTTTGAGTGGCGGGGGGCCGTCCAACAATGAGCAGTTCTTC	CASSLSGGGPSNNEQFF
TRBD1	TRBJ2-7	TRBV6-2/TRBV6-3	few	TGTGCCAGTAACTCGGGACAGGGCTACGAGCAGTACTTC	CASNSGQGYEQYF
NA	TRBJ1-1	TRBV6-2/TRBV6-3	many	TGTGCCAGCAGTGCCGCGGCCCTCAAAGCTTTCTTT	CASSAAALKAFF
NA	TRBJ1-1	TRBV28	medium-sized	TGTGCCAGCAGTTTAGTGGGGGGCACTGAAGCTTTCTTT	CASSLVGGTEAFF
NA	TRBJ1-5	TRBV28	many	TGTGCCAGCAGTATCTCTTTGCAGCCCCAGCATTTT	CASSISLQPQHF
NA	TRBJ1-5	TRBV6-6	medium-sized	TGTGCCAGCAGTTACTCGAGCAGGGCAGGGCAGCCCCAGCATTTT	CASSYSSRAGQPQHF
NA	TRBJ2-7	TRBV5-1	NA	TGCGCCAGCAGCTTGGAGTCCACCTACGAGCAGTACTTC	CASSLESTYEQYF
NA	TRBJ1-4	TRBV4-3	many	TGCGCCAGCAGCCAAGTCTTCTACGGATCGGCGAATGAAAAACTGTTTTTT	CASSQVFYGSANEKLFF
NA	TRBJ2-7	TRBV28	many	TGTGCCAGCAGTTTAGTTAGCGGCAGCCCCTACGAGCAGTACTTC	CASSLVSGSPYEQYF
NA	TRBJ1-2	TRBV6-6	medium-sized	TGTGCCAGCAGCCACTTGGGAACCGGTGGGGGCGCCTATGGCTACACCTTC	CASSHLGTGGGAYGYTF
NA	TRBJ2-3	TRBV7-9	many	TGTGCCAGCAGCTTAGGGGTCGGGGCAGGAACGCCAGATACGCAGTATTTT	CASSLGVGAGTPDTQYF
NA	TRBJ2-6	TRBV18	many	TGTGCCAGCTCACCGGGCGCTAGCTCCGGGGCCAACGTCCTGACTTTC	CASSPGASSGANVLTF
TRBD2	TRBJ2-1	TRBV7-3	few	TGTGCCAGCAGCCTAAGACTAGCGGGACCCAAAATAAAGGGATACAATGAGCAGTTCTTC	CASSLRLAGPKIKGYNEQFF
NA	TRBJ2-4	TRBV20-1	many	TGCAGTGCTAGGACAATAGCCAAAAACATTCAGTACTTC	CSARTIAKNIQYF
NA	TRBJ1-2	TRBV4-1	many	TGCGCCAGCAGCCAAGAGGGGCTCCACAGTGTTGGCTACACCTTC	CASSQEGLHSVGYTF
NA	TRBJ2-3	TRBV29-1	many	TGCAGCAAGGGGCTCCGGGACTTAGATACGCAGTATTTT	CSKGLRDLDTQYF
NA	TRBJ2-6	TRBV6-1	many	TGTGCCAGCAGTGAAGCTCGTGAGGCCCTCTCTGGGGCCAACGTCCTGACTTTC	CASSEAREALSGANVLTF
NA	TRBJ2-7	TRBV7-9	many	TGTGCCAGCAGCCGGGACCCAAACTCCTACGAGCAGTACTTC	CASSRDPNSYEQYF
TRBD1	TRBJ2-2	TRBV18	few	TGTGCCAGCTCACCTGTGACAGGGTCGGTTGCCGGGGAGCTGTTTTTT	CASSPVTGSVAGELFF
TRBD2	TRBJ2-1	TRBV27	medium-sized	TGTGCCAGCAGTTTTTTGGGGACTAGCGGGAGTGAGCAGTTCTTC	CASSFLGTSGSEQFF
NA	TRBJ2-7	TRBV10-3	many	TGTGCCATCAGTGTAGGTCCGCGAAGCTCCGAGCAGTACTTC	CAISVGPRSSEQYF
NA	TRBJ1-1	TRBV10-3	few	TGTGCCATCAGTGTGACCATGAACACTGAAGCTTTCTTT	CAISVTMNTEAFF
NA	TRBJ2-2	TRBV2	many	TGTGCCAGCACCCCACAGGGATCGAACACCGGGGAGCTGTTTTTT	CASTPQGSNTGELFF
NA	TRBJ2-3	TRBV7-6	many	TGTGCCAGCAGCGACCGAACCGGGACTGATCACACAGATACGCAGTATTTT	CASSDRTGTDHTDTQYF
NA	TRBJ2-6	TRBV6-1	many	TGTGCCAGCCTTACTGGAGGGGTGAAGGCCAACGTCCTGACTTTC	CASLTGGVKANVLTF
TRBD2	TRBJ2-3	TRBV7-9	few	TGTGCCAGCAGCTTAGCCCCGCCTAGCGGGAGGACAGATACGCAGTATTTT	CASSLAPPSGRTDTQYF
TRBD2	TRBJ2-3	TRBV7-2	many	TGTGCCAGCAAACTTACTCTAGCGGGTTCAGATACGCAGTATTTT	CASKLTLAGSDTQYF
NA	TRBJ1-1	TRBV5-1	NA	TGCGCCAGCAGCCAGACGATGAACACTGAAGCTTTCTTT	CASSQTMNTEAFF
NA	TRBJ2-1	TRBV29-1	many	TGCAGCGTTGATGGACAGCTTAAGTACAATGAGCAGTTCTTC	CSVDGQLKYNEQFF